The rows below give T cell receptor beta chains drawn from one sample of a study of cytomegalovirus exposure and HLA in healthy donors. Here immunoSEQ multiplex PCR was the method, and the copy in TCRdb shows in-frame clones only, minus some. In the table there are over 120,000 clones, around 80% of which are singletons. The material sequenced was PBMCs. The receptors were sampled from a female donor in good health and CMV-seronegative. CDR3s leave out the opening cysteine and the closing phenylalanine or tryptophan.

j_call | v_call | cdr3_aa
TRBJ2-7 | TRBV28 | ASRRVPNSYEQY
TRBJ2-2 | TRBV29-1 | SAKGAVYTGELF
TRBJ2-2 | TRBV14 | ASSPTTWIGELF
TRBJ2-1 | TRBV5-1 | ASSYERTGRSYNEQF
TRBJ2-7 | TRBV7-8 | ASSLKAAYWSEQY
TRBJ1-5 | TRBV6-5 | ASSYQNDSNQPQH
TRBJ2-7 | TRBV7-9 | ASSLVSGEQY
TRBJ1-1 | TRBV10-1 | ASSERSTGPNRNTEAF
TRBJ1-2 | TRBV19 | ASTPYRGTTGYT
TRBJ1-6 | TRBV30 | AWSVGGNSPLH
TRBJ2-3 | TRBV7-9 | ASSLSTSTDTQY
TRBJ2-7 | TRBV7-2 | ASSLGGWGLTYEQY
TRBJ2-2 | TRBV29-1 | SVLTGTGELF
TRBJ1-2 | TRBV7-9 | ASKSGPDGGYT
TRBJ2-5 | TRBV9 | ASSVAHGGETQY
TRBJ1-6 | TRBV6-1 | ASSGQVNNNSPLH
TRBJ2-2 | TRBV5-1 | ASSSRTSGGANTGELF